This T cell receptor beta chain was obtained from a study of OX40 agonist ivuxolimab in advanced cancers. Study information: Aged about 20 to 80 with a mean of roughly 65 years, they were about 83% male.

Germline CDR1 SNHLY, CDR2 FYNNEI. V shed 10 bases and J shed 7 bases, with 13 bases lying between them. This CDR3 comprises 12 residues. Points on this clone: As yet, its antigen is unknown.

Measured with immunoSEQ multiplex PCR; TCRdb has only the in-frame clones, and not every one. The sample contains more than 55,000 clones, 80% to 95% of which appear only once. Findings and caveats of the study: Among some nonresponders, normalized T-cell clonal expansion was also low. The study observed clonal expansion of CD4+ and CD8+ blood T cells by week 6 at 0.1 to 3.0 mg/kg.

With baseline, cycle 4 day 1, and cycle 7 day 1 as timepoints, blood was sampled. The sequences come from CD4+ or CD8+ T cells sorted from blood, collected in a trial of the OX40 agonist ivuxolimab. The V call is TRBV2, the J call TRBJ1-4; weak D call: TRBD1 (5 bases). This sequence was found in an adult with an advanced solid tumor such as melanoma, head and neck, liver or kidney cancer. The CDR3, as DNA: TGTGCCACTACAGTGCAGGGTGAAAAACTGTTTTTT. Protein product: CATTVQGEKLFF.